This T cell receptor beta chain was sequenced for a study of T cells in Graves' hyperthyroidism and ophthalmopathy. Germline V CDR1 and CDR2: SGHRS, YFSETQ. V shed 4 bases, J shed 1 base, and the junction held 7 bases outside the gene matches. The CDR3 spans 15 residues. Note on this clonotype: Its antigen is not known.

TCR beta CDR3 sequences were amplified from RNA transcripts. In the first-round RT-PCR of the TCR CDR3, the HTBI primer set was used. Via MiXCR, TCRdb re-called the multiplex PCR reads, giving one row per CDR3 protein. Of roughly 750,000 distinct CDR3 sequences in the sample, roughly 15% were seen once. Findings and caveats of the study: A model built on 13 V-J features separated ophthalmopathy from stable hyperthyroidism.

PBMCs came from over 8.5 ml fresh peripheral blood. The receptor was derived from a man younger than 35 with Graves' hyperthyroidism. The gene calls are TRBV5-1 and TRBJ1-1, with 7 bases fitting TRBD1. Sequencing was carried out using blood. CDR3 nucleotide sequence: TGCGCCAGCAGCACGACAGGGCGAGGGAACACTGAAGCTTTCTTT. This codes for CASSTTGRGNTEAFF.